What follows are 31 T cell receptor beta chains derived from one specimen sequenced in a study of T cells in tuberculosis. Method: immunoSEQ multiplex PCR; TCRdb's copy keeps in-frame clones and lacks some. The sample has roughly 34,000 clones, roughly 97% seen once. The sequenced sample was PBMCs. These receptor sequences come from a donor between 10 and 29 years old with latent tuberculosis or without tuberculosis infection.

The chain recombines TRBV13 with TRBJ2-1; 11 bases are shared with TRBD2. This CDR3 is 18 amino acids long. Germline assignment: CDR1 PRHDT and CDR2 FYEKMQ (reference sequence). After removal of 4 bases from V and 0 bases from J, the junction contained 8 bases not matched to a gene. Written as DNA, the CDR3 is TGTGCCAGCAGCTCCGGACTAGCGGGTATTAGCTCCTACAATGAGCAGTTCTTC. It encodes CASSSGLAGISSYNEQFF.

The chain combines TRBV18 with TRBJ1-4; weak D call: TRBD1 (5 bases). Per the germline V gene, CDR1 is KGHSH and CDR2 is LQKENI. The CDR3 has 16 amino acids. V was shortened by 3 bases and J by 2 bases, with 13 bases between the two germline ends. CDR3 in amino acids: CASSPNPGLTNEKLFF. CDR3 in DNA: TGTGCCAGCTCACCGAATCCAGGGTTGACTAATGAAAAACTGTTTTTT. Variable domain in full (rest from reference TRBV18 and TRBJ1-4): NAGVMQNPRHLVRRRGQEARLRCSPMKGHSHVYWYRQLPEEGLKFMVYLQKENIIDESGMPKERFSAEFPKEGPSILRIQQVVRGDSAAYFCASSPNPGLTNEKLFFGSGTQLSVL.

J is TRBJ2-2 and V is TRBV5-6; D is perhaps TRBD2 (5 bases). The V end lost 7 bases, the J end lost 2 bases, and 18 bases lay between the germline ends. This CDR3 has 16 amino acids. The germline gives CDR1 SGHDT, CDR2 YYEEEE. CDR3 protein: CASLLRPAANTGELFF. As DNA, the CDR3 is TGTGCCAGCTTACTTCGTCCAGCGGCCAACACCGGGGAGCTGTTTTTT.

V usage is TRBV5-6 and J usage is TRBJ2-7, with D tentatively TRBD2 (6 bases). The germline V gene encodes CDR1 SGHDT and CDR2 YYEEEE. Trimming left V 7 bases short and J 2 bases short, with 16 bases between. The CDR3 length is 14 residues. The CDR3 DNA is TGTGCCAGCTGCTACTGGGAGGCACCCTACGAGCAGTACTTC. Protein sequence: CASCYWEAPYEQYF.

CDR3 amino acids: CASSPREGLLNYGYTF. The CDR3, as DNA: TGTGCCAGCTCACCACGTGAGGGACTCCTTAACTATGGCTACACCTTC. J is TRBJ1-2 and V is TRBV18, with D possibly being TRBD1 (5 bases). The CDR3 has 16 amino acids. CDR1 and CDR2 from the germline V gene are KGHSH and LQKENI. With 1 base removed from V and 1 base from J, the gap between germline ends came to 13 bases.

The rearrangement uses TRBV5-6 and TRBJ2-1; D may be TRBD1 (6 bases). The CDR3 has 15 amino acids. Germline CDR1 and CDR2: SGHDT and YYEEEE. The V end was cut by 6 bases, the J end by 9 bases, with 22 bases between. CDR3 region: CASNPDYHRGGEQFF. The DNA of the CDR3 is TGTGCCAGCAACCCAGACTACCACCGAGGGGGTGAGCAGTTCTTC.

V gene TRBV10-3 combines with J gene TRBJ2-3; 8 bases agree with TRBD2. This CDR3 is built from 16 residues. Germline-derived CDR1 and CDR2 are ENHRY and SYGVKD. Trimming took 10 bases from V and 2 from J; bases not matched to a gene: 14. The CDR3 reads CATGGHSGIPTDTQYF. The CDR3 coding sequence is TGTGCCACCGGCGGTCATAGCGGGATACCCACAGATACGCAGTATTTT.

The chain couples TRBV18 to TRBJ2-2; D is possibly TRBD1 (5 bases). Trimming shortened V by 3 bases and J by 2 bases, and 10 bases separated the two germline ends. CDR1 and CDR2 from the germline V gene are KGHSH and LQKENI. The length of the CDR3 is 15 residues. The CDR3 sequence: CASSPRQINTGELFF. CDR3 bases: TGTGCCAGCTCACCCAGACAGATAAACACCGGGGAGCTGTTTTTT.

The CDR3, as DNA: TGTGCCAGTAGTATAGGGACTAGCGGGGGGAATGAGCAGTTCTTC. It specifies CASSIGTSGGNEQFF. The genes are TRBV19 and TRBJ2-1, with TRBD2 identical over 14 bases. The germline V gene has CDR1 LNHDA and CDR2 SQIVND (reference sequence). This CDR3 has 15 residues. The V gene end was trimmed by 1 base and the J gene end by 7 bases; junction bases not matched to a gene: 0.

Here the CDR3 DNA reads TGTGCCAGCAGTTTGGGACAGGGGACTAATGGCTACACCTTC. It yields the protein CASSLGQGTNGYTF. This chain links TRBV28 with TRBJ1-2; 10 bases fit TRBD1. The length of the CDR3 is 14 residues. From germline, CDR1 is MDHEN and CDR2 SYDVKM. Germline trimming cut 3 bases from V and 6 bases from J; bases unmatched to any gene: 4.

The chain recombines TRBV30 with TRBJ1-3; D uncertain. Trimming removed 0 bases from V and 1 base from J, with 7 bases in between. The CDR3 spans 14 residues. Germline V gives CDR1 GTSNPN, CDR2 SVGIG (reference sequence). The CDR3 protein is CAWSVPGSGNTIYF. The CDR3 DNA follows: TGTGCCTGGAGTGTACCAGGTTCTGGAAACACCATATATTTT. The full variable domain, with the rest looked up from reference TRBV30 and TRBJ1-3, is SQTIHQWPATLVQPVGSPLSLECTVEGTSNPNLYWYRQAAGRGLQLLFYSVGIGQISSEVPQNLSASRPQDRQFILSSKKLLLSDSGFYLCAWSVPGSGNTIYFGEGSWLTVV.

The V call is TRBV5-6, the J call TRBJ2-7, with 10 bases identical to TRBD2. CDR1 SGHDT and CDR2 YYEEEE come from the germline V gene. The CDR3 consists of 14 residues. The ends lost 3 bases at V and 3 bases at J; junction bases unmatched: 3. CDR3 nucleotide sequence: TGTGCCAGCAGCTCGGGACTAGCGATCTACGAGCAGTACTTC. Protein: CASSSGLAIYEQYF. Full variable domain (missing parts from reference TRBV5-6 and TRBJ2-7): DAGVTQSPTHLIKTRGQQVTLRCSPKSGHDTVSWYQQALGQGPQFIFQYYEEEERQRGNFPDRFSGHQFPNYSSELNVNALLLGDSALYLCASSSGLAIYEQYFGPGTRLTVT.

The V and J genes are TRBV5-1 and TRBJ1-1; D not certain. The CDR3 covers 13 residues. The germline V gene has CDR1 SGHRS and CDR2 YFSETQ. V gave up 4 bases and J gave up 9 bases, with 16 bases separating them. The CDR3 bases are TGCGCCAGCAGCCCTGATGGGCAGACGAAAGCTTTCTTT. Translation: CASSPDGQTKAFF.

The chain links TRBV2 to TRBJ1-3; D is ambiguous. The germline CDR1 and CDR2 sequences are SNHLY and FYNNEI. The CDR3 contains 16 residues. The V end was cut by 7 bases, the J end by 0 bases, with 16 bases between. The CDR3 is CASTVDLTISGNTIYF. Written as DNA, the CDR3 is TGTGCCAGCACCGTGGACTTAACCATCTCTGGAAACACCATATATTTT.

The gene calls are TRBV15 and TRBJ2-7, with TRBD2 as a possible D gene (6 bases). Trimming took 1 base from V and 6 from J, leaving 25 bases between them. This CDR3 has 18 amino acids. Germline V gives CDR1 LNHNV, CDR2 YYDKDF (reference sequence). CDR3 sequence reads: CATSRGAGSLTPRAEQYF. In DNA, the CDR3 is TGTGCCACCAGCAGAGGGGCGGGATCTCTAACCCCGCGGGCCGAGCAGTACTTC.

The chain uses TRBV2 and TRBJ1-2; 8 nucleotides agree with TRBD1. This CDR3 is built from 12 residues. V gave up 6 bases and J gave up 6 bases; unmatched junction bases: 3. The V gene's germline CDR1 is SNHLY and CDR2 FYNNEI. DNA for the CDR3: TGTGCCAGCAGCGACAGGGGCCATGGCTACACCTTC. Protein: CASSDRGHGYTF.

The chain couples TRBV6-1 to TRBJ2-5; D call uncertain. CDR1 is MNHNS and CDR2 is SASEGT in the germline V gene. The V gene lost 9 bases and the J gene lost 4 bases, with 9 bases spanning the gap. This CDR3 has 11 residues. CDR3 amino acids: CASDLGETQYF. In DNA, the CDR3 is TGTGCCAGTGACCTAGGAGAGACCCAGTACTTC.

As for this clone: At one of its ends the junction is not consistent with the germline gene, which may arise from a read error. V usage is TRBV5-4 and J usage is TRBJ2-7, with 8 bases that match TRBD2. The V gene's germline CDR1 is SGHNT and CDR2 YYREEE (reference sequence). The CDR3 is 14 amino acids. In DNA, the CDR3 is TGTGCCAGTAGCTTGGTGGCCGGGGGGGCTGAGCAGTACTTC. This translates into CASSLVAGGAEQYF.

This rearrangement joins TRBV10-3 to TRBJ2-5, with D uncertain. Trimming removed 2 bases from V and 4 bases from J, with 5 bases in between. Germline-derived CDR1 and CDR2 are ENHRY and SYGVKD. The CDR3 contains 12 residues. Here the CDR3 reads CAISEVRETQYF. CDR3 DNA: TGTGCCATCAGTGAGGTGAGAGAGACCCAGTACTTC.

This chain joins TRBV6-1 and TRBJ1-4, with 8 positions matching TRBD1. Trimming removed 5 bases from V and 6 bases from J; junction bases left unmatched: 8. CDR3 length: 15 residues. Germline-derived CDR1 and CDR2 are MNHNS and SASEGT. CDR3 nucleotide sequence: TGTGCCAGCAGTTTACAGGGGGTGAAAGATGAAAAACTGTTTTTT. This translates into CASSLQGVKDEKLFF.

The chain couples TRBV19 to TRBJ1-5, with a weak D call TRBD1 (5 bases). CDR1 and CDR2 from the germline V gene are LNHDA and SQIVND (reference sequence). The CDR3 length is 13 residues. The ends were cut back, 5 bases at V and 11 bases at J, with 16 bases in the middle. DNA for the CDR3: TGTGCCAGTAGTGACCGGGGGGAGTGGGCCCAGCATTTT. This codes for CASSDRGEWAQHF.

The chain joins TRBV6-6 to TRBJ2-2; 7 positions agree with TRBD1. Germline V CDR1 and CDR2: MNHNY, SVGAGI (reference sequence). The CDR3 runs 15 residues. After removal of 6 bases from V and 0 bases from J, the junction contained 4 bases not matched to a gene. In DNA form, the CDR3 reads TGTGCCAGCAGCCGGGGACAGTCGAACACCGGGGAGCTGTTTTTT. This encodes CASSRGQSNTGELFF.

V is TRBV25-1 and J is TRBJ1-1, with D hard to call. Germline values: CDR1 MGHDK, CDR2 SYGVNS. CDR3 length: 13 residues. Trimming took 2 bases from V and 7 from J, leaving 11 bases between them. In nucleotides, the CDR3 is TGTGCCAGCAGTGAAGTACAGAAACGTGAAGCTTTCTTT. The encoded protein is CASSEVQKREAFF.

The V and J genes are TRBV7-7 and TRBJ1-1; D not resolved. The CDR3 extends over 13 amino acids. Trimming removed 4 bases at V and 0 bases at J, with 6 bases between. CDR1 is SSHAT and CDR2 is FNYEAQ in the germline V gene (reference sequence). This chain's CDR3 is CASSSNLNTEAFF. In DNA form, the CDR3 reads TGTGCCAGCAGCTCCAATCTGAACACTGAAGCTTTCTTT.

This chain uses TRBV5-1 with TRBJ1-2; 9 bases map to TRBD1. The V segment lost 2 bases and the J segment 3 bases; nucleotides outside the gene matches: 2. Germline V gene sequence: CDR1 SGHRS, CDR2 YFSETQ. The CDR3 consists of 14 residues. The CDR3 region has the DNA TGCGCCAGCAGCTTACAGGGGGCTTACTATGGCTACACCTTC. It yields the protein CASSLQGAYYGYTF.

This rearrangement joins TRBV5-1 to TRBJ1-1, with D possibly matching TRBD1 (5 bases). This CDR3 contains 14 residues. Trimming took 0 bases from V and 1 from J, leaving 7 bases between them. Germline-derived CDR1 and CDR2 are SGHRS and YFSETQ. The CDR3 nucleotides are TGCGCCAGCAGCTTGGCCGGACAGAACACTGAAGCTTTCTTT. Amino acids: CASSLAGQNTEAFF.

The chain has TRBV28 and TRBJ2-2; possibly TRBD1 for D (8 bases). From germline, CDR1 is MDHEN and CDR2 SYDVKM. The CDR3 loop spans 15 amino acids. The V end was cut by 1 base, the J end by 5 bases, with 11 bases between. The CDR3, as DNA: TGTGCCAGCAGTTTATTACAGGGGGGGACCGGGGAGCTGTTTTTT. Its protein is CASSLLQGGTGELFF.

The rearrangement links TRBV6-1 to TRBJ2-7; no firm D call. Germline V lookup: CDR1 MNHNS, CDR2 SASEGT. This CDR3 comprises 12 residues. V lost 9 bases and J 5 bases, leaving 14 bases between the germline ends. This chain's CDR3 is CASGPYANEQYF. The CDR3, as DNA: TGTGCCAGTGGGCCGTACGCCAACGAGCAGTACTTC.

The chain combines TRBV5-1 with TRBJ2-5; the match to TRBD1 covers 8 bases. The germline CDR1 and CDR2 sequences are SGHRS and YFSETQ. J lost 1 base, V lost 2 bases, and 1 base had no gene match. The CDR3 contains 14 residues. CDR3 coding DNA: TGCGCCAGCAGCTTCGGACAGGGCCAAGAGACCCAGTACTTC. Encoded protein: CASSFGQGQETQYF. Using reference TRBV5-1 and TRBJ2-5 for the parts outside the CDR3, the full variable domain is KAGVTQTPRYLIKTRGQQVTLSCSPISGHRSVSWYQQTPGQGLQFLFEYFSETQRNKGNFPGRFSGRQFSNSRSEMNVSTLELGDSALYLCASSFGQGQETQYFGPGTRLLVL.

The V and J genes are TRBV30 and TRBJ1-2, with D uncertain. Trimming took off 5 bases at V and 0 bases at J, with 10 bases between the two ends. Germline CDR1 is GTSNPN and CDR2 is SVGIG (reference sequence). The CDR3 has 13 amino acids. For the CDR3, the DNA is TGTGCCTGGGAGACGGGAGCTAACTATGGCTACACCTTC. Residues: CAWETGANYGYTF. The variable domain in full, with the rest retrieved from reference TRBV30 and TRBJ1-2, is SQTIHQWPATLVQPVGSPLSLECTVEGTSNPNLYWYRQAAGRGLQLLFYSVGIGQISSEVPQNLSASRPQDRQFILSSKKLLLSDSGFYLCAWETGANYGYTFGSGTRLTVV.

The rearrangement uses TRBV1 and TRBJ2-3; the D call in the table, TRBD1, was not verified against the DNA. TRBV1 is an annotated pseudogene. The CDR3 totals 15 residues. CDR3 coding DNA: TGCACCAGCAGCCAAGAGTGGGCAAACACAGATACGCAGTATTTT. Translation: CTSSQEWANTDTQYF.